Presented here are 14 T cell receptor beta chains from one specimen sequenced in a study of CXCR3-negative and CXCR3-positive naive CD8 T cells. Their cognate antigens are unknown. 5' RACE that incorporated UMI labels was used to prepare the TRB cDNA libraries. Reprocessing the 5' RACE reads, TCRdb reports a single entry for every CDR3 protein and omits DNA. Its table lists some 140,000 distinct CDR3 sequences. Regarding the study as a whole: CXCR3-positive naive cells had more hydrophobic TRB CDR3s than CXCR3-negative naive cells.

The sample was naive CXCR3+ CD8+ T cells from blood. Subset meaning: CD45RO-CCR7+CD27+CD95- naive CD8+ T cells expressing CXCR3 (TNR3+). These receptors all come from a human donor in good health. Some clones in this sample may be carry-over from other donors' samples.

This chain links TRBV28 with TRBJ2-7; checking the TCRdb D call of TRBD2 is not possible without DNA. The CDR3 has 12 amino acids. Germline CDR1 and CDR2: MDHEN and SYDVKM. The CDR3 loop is CASSLGSVEQYF.

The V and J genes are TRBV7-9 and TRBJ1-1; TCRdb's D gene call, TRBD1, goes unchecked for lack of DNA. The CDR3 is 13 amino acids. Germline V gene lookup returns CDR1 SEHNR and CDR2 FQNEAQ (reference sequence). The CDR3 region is CASRQEVNTEAFF.

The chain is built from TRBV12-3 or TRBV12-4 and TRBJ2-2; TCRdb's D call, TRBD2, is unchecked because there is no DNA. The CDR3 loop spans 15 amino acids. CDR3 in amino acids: CASTTGTEFTGELFF.

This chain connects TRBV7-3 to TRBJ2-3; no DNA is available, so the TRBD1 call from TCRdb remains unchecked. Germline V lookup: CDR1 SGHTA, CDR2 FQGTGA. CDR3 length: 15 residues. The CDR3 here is CASSLTSGQQDTQYF.

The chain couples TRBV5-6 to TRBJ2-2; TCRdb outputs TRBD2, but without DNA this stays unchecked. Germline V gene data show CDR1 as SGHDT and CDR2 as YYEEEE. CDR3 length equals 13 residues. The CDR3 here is CASSLSPTGELFF.

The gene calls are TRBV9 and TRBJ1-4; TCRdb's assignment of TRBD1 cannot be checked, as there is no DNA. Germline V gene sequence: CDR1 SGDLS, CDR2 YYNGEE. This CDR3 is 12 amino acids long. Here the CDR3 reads CASGQESEKLFF.

The CDR3 here is CSARDLGDTEAFF. This rearrangement joins TRBV20-1 to TRBJ1-1; TCRdb lists TRBD1, though no DNA is available to test this call. The CDR3 spans 13 residues. CDR1 is DFQATT, CDR2 SNEGSKA, per germline (reference sequence).

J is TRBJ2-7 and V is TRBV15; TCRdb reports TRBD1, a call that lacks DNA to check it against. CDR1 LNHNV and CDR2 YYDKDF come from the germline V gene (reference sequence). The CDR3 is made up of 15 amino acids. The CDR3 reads CAASRGGGQGNEQYF.

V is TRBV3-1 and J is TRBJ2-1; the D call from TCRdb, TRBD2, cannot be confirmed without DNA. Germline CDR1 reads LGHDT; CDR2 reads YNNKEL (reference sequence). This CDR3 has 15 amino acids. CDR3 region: CASSQALAGYNEQFF.

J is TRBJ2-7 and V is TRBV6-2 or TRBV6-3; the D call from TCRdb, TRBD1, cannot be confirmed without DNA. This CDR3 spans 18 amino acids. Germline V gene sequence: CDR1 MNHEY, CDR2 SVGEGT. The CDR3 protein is CASSYSTTGTSGDYEQYF.

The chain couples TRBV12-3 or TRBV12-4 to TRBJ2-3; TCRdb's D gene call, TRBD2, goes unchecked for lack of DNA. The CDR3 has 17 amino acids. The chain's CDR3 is CATNWWGTSGSKDTQYF.

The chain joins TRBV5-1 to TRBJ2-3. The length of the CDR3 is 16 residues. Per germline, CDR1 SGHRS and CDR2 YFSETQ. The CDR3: CASRQDLALSTDTQYF.

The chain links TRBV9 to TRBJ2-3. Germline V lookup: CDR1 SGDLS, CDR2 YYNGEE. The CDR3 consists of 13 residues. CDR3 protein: CATSDRYTDTQYF.

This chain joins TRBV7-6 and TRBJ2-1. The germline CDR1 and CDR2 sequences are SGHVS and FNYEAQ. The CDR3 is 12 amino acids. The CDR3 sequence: CASSLDGHEQFF.